One and the same sample provided the 30 T cell receptor beta chains below, sequenced in a study of T-cell memory formation after mild COVID-19. TCRdb fed the 5' RACE reads into MiXCR, producing one record per CDR3 protein. The profile shows around 200,000 distinct CDR3 sequences, 15% to 20% of them singletons. The sequenced material came from PBMCs or a T cell subset sorted from them (not recorded which). Receptors originate from a man between 18 and 35 years old who had mild COVID-19 (a few samples of this study predate the infection). Cell type and time point are not known.

J is TRBJ1-5 and V is TRBV20-1; D might be TRBD1 (6 bases). Trimming shortened V by 5 bases and J by 4 bases, and 15 bases separated the two germline ends. The CDR3 runs to 14 residues. Germline lookup yields CDR1 DFQATT and CDR2 SNEGSKA (reference sequence). Written as DNA, the CDR3 is TGCAGTGCTCGATACGGCAGGGGAAATCAGCCCCAGCATTTT. Its translation is CSARYGRGNQPQHF.

This clonotype was observed a handful of times. This chain links TRBV12-3 or TRBV12-4 with TRBJ2-2; 13 bases are shared with TRBD2. The CDR3 sequence is 17 residues long. J was trimmed by 4 bases and V by 3 bases; bases with no gene match: 5. CDR3: CASSLTSGGPGTGELFF. CDR3 DNA sequence: TGTGCCAGCAGTTTGACTAGCGGGGGGCCGGGCACCGGGGAGCTGTTTTTT.

J is TRBJ1-1 and V is TRBV2; no definite D call. Germline CDR1 SNHLY, CDR2 FYNNEI. V was clipped by 5 bases and J by 10 bases, with 8 bases between them. The CDR3 has 10 amino acids. For the CDR3, the DNA is TGTGCCAGCAGTATAAACGGAGCTTTCTTT. The encoded protein is CASSINGAFF.

This clonotype has more than one count but fewer than ten. The chain uses TRBV4-1 and TRBJ2-3; D tentatively fits TRBD1 or TRBD2 (6 bases each). This CDR3 comprises 16 residues. The germline gives CDR1 MGHRA, CDR2 YSYEKL. Trimming pared 2 bases from V and 4 bases from J, leaving 16 bases between. CDR3 sequence reads: CASSQSGGGSADTQYF. CDR3 DNA: TGCGCCAGCAGCCAATCAGGAGGGGGGAGCGCAGATACGCAGTATTTT.

This clonotype was detected ten times or more. The V and J genes are TRBV7-9 and TRBJ1-1; D is unresolved. CDR3 length: 16 residues. CDR1 and CDR2 (germline): SEHNR, FQNEAQ (reference sequence). V was shortened by 1 base and J by 0 bases, with 12 bases between the two germline ends. In DNA form, the CDR3 reads TGTGCCAGCAGCTTAGGTGATCCAGTTATGAACACTGAAGCTTTCTTT. Its protein product is CASSLGDPVMNTEAFF.

The gene calls are TRBV7-2 and TRBJ2-5; D gene ambiguous. Per germline, CDR1 SGHTA and CDR2 FQGNSA. Trimming pared 2 bases from V and 4 bases from J, leaving 8 bases between. The CDR3 totals 13 residues. CDR3 sequence: CASSLWLTETQYF. The CDR3 DNA is TGTGCCAGCAGCTTATGGCTCACAGAGACCCAGTACTTC.

The rearrangement joins TRBV7-2 to TRBJ1-1; 8 nucleotides match TRBD1. V shed 1 base, J shed 4 bases, and the junction held 8 bases outside the gene matches. The CDR3 totals 16 residues. Germline loops: CDR1 SGHTA, CDR2 FQGNSA. CDR3: CASSLERTGTGTEAFF. The CDR3 DNA follows: TGTGCCAGCAGCTTAGAGCGGACAGGGACGGGCACTGAAGCTTTCTTT.

This clonotype was detected a few times. The V and J genes are TRBV5-1 and TRBJ1-4; D is unresolved. Germline V gene data show CDR1 as SGHRS and CDR2 as YFSETQ. This CDR3 is built from 14 residues. With 5 bases removed from V and 5 bases from J, the gap between germline ends came to 13 bases. The CDR3 spells CASSLKSPNEKLFF. DNA for the CDR3: TGCGCCAGCAGTCTGAAGAGTCCAAATGAAAAACTGTTTTTT.

The chain carries TRBV3-1 and TRBJ1-4, with D maybe TRBD1 (6 bases). The V end lost 0 bases, the J end lost 12 bases, and 14 bases lay between the germline ends. The CDR3 covers 14 residues. Germline V gene sequence: CDR1 LGHDT, CDR2 YNNKEL (reference sequence). The CDR3 DNA is TGTGCCAGCAGCCAAGAGGACAGTGGGTCCGAACTGTTTTTT. This gives the protein CASSQEDSGSELFF. The full variable domain, in which reference TRBV3-1 and TRBJ1-4 provide the parts outside the CDR3, is DTAVSQTPKYLVTQMGNDKSIKCEQNLGHDTMYWYKQDSKKFLKIMFSYNNKELIINETVPNRFSPKSPDKAHLNLHINSLELGDSAVYFCASSQEDSGSELFFGSGTQLSVL.

This clonotype has just a few counts. The V gene is TRBV3-1, the J gene TRBJ1-6; no firm D call. Per the germline V gene, CDR1 is LGHDT and CDR2 is YNNKEL (reference sequence). Trimming shortened V by 6 bases and J by 10 bases, and 16 bases separated the two germline ends. The CDR3 is 14 amino acids. This chain's CDR3 is CASRLREVESPLHF. The CDR3 DNA reads as TGTGCCAGCAGACTAAGAGAGGTAGAATCACCCCTCCACTTT. Combining the CDR3 with reference TRBV3-1 and TRBJ1-6 gives the whole variable domain DTAVSQTPKYLVTQMGNDKSIKCEQNLGHDTMYWYKQDSKKFLKIMFSYNNKELIINETVPNRFSPKSPDKAHLNLHINSLELGDSAVYFCASRLREVESPLHFGNGTRLTVT.

V usage is TRBV5-7 and J usage is TRBJ1-5; D perhaps matches TRBD1 (6 bases). TRBV5-7 falls under the ORF class, with uncertain function. The CDR3 has 19 amino acids. The V and J ends lost 4 bases and 4 bases respectively, with 27 bases between them. CDR3 residues: CASSLSTGGLGSENQPQHF. The CDR3 DNA is TGTGCCAGCAGCCTCAGTACCGGGGGGCTGGGGTCGGAGAATCAGCCCCAGCATTTT.

The CDR3 sequence is CASSRDHYGYTF. Here the CDR3 DNA reads TGTGCCAGCAGCCGCGATCACTATGGCTACACCTTC. The chain combines TRBV7-9 with TRBJ1-2; D gene uncertain. CDR1 is SEHNR, CDR2 FQNEAQ, per germline (reference sequence). The length of the CDR3 is 12 residues. Deletions cut 5 bases from V and 3 bases from J, with 7 bases between. The full variable domain, in which reference TRBV7-9 and TRBJ1-2 provide the parts outside the CDR3, is DTGVSQNPRHKITKRGQNVTFRCDPISEHNRLYWYRQTLGQGPEFLTYFQNEAQLEKSRLLSDRFSAERPKGSFSTLEIQRTEQGDSAMYLCASSRDHYGYTFGSGTRLTVV.

This clonotype has a handful of counts. The chain links TRBV5-1 to TRBJ2-5, with D perhaps being TRBD1 or TRBD2 (5 bases each). Per the germline V gene, CDR1 is SGHRS and CDR2 is YFSETQ. Trimming took off 7 bases at V and 3 bases at J, with 13 bases between the two ends. The CDR3 is 13 residues long. In nucleotides, the CDR3 is TGCGCCAGCGCTGGAAGAGGGGAAGAGACCCAGTACTTC. This translates into CASAGRGEETQYF.

This clonotype was found many times. This rearrangement joins TRBV5-1 to TRBJ2-6; D gene uncertain. Trimming shortened V by 4 bases and J by 0 bases, and 11 bases separated the two germline ends. This CDR3 has 16 amino acids. The germline CDR1 and CDR2 sequences are SGHRS and YFSETQ. The CDR3 region has the DNA TGCGCCAGCAGCCAGGACGTGGCCTCTGGGGCCAACGTCCTGACTTTC. This codes for CASSQDVASGANVLTF.

This chain connects TRBV15 to TRBJ1-4; possible D gene TRBD1, 5 bases. The germline V and J ends were trimmed by 3 bases and 4 bases, with 12 bases remaining between them. CDR1 is LNHNV, CDR2 YYDKDF, per germline (reference sequence). The CDR3 runs 15 residues. CDR3 coding DNA: TGTGCCACCAGCAGGGGGACGTTAGTTAATGAAAAACTGTTTTTT. Encoded protein: CATSRGTLVNEKLFF.

This clonotype was detected a few times. The rearrangement links TRBV20-1 to TRBJ1-5, with D perhaps matching TRBD1 (5 bases). The V and J ends lost 6 bases and 4 bases respectively, with 13 bases between them. The germline V gene has CDR1 DFQATT and CDR2 SNEGSKA (reference sequence). This CDR3 contains 13 residues. The CDR3 sequence is CSADGTRNQPQHF. The CDR3 coding sequence is TGCAGTGCGGACGGGACTAGAAATCAGCCCCAGCATTTT.

This chain links TRBV9 with TRBJ2-7; TRBD1 matches 7 bases. The V segment lost 2 bases and the J segment 4 bases; nucleotides outside the gene matches: 12. In germline, CDR1 is SGDLS, CDR2 YYNGEE. The CDR3 spans 16 residues. The CDR3 loop reads CASSVALGTDIYEQYF. The CDR3 nucleotides read TGTGCCAGCAGCGTGGCACTCGGGACAGACATATACGAGCAGTACTTC.

This sequence joins TRBV9 and TRBJ2-2; 7 bases map to TRBD1. V gave up 5 bases and J gave up 6 bases; unmatched junction bases: 4. Germline V gene sequence: CDR1 SGDLS, CDR2 YYNGEE. This CDR3 has 13 residues. CDR3 loop: CASSAQGSGELFF. The CDR3 DNA is TGTGCCAGCAGTGCACAGGGGTCCGGGGAGCTGTTTTTT.

This clonotype appeared many times. The rearrangement uses TRBV7-9 and TRBJ2-7; 7 nucleotides match TRBD2. The germline V gene encodes CDR1 SEHNR and CDR2 FQNEAQ (reference sequence). The V gene end was trimmed by 3 bases and the J gene end by 6 bases; junction bases not matched to a gene: 2. CDR3 length: 12 residues. The CDR3 region is CASSFTGGEQYV. The CDR3 DNA sequence: TGTGCCAGCAGCTTCACGGGGGGCGAGCAGTACGTC.

This clonotype has just a few counts. This chain uses TRBV6-2 or TRBV6-3 with TRBJ2-5; D not certain. V dropped 0 bases and J dropped 4 bases, with 9 bases sitting between them. This CDR3 has 14 amino acids. The germline CDR1 and CDR2 sequences are MNHEY and SVGEGT. CDR3 DNA sequence: TGTGCCAGCAGTTACTCGACCGGCGGAGAGACCCAGTACTTC. Translation: CASSYSTGGETQYF.

By sample fraction, this clonotype is medium-sized. The gene calls are TRBV7-3 and TRBJ1-5; the D is unclear. The CDR3 loop spans 13 amino acids. Germline V gives CDR1 SGHTA, CDR2 FQGTGA. V was cut by 2 bases and J by 6 bases, with 8 bases left in between. CDR3 DNA: TGTGCCAGCAGCTTAGATTTGGGTCAGCCCCAGCATTTT. Its protein is CASSLDLGQPQHF.

This chain joins TRBV7-2 and TRBJ2-1; D ambiguous. V shed 8 bases and J shed 9 bases, with 11 bases lying between them. The CDR3 is 11 amino acids. Looked up from germline, CDR1 is SGHTA and CDR2 is FQGNSA. This chain's CDR3 is CASYRGSEQFF. DNA for the CDR3: TGTGCCAGCTACCGTGGCTCTGAGCAGTTCTTC.

This clonotype was seen just once. V gene TRBV9 combines with J gene TRBJ1-2, with TRBD1 as a possible D gene (5 bases). The germline V gene has CDR1 SGDLS and CDR2 YYNGEE. There are 15 residues in the CDR3. Deletions cut 0 bases from V and 5 bases from J, with 14 bases between. The CDR3 DNA is TGTGCCAGCAGCGTAGGAGGGGTCGGGCTTTATGGCTACACCTTC. It is translated as CASSVGGVGLYGYTF.

This rearrangement joins TRBV11-2 to TRBJ2-2; tentatively, D is TRBD2 (6 bases). The CDR3 loop spans 13 amino acids. Germline V gives CDR1 SGHAT, CDR2 FQNNGV. With 6 bases removed from V and 6 bases from J, the gap between germline ends came to 11 bases. The CDR3 loop reads CASSRRGAGELFF. The CDR3 DNA reads as TGTGCCAGCAGTCGGAGGGGAGCCGGGGAGCTGTTTTTT.

This clonotype was detected a few times. The chain is built from TRBV6-2 or TRBV6-3 and TRBJ1-2; no clear D. The CDR3 covers 13 residues. V was cut by 3 bases and J by 0 bases, with 5 bases left in between. Germline V gene sequence: CDR1 MNHEY, CDR2 SVGEGT. The CDR3 bases are TGTGCCAGCAGTTATAGAGCTAACTATGGCTACACCTTC. Its translation is CASSYRANYGYTF.

This clonotype has only a few counts. The chain employs TRBV4-2 and TRBJ2-6; possibly TRBD2 for D (6 bases). The CDR3 loop spans 16 amino acids. Trimming left V 7 bases short and J 3 bases short, with 16 bases between. In germline, CDR1 is LGHNA, CDR2 YNFKEQ. As DNA, the CDR3 is TGTGCCAGCACCACAGCCGGGAGCCGTGGGGCCAACGTCCTGACTTTC. Protein: CASTTAGSRGANVLTF.

The chain has TRBV7-2 and TRBJ1-1; the match to TRBD1 covers 11 bases. The CDR3 covers 16 residues. Trimming took 5 bases from V and 1 from J; bases not matched to a gene: 6. CDR1 and CDR2 from the germline V gene are SGHTA and FQGNSA. CDR3 amino acids: CASSVRTGGWNTEAFF. The CDR3 DNA sequence: TGTGCCAGCAGCGTAAGGACAGGGGGCTGGAACACTGAAGCTTTCTTT.

This clonotype was detected only a few times. J is TRBJ1-2 and V is TRBV28; D not certain. The germline gives CDR1 MDHEN, CDR2 SYDVKM. Trimming pared 1 base from V and 7 bases from J, leaving 10 bases between. This CDR3 spans 13 amino acids. CDR3 loop: CASSLSESRGYTF. CDR3 nucleotide sequence: TGTGCCAGCAGTTTATCCGAGAGTCGTGGCTACACCTTC.

The chain uses TRBV11-2 and TRBJ1-3; D is unresolved. The CDR3 has 15 residues. The germline gives CDR1 SGHAT, CDR2 FQNNGV. Trimming pared 5 bases from V and 5 bases from J, leaving 16 bases between. The CDR3 protein is CASSTSGMTRNTIYF. In DNA form, the CDR3 reads TGTGCCAGCAGCACCTCGGGAATGACGCGAAACACCATATATTTT.

Ten or more counts support this clonotype. CDR3 DNA sequence: TGTGCCAGCAGTCCAACCGGGCAGAACACCGGGGAGCTGTTTTTT. Translated, it gives CASSPTGQNTGELFF. This rearrangement joins TRBV2 to TRBJ2-2; unclear D gene. CDR1 is SNHLY, CDR2 FYNNEI, per germline. Trimming left V 5 bases short and J 1 base short, with 11 bases between. This CDR3 has 15 residues.